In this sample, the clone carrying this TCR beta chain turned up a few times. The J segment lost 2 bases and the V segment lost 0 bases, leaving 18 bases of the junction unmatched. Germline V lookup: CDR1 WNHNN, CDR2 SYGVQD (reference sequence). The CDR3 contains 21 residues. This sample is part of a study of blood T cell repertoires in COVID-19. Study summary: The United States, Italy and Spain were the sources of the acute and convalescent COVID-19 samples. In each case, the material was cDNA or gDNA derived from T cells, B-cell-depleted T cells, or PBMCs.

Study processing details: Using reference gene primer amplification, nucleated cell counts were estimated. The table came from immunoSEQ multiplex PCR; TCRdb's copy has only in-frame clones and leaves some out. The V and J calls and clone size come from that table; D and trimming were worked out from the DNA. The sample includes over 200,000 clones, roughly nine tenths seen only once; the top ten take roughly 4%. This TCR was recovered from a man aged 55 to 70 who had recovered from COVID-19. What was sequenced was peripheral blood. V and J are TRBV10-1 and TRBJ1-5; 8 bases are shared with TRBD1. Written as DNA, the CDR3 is TGCGCCAGCAGTGAGTCGAATTCTTGTCAGGGGGCGAGGGCGGGCAATCAGCCCCAGCATTTT. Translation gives CASSESNSCQGARAGNQPQHF.